This T cell receptor beta chain was identified during a study of T-cell reconstitution after alpha-beta-depleted transplantation in children. The study's findings and limits: Alpha-beta T cells present about two months after transplant were reported to originate from several hundred expanded graft clones. Surviving recipient T cells and thymic progenitors produced the high day-60 TCRbeta diversity seen in some patients. T cells produced anew were the main source of T-cell counts and diversity one year after transplant.

As to this clonotype: What it binds is not known.

The CDR3 contains 14 residues. The germline V and J ends were trimmed by 2 bases and 1 base, with 8 bases remaining between them. Germline V gives CDR1 MNHEY, CDR2 SVGAGI. A TCRbeta library incorporating unique molecular identifiers was prepared. TCRdb reprocessed the PCR reads via MiXCR and lists one record per CDR3 protein. The sample has about 900,000 distinct CDR3 sequences, roughly 29% seen once. This chain links TRBV6-5 with TRBJ1-1; D gene unclear. Here the sequenced sample was PBMCs, mostly from graft donor cells, taken 360 days after TCRalphabeta/CD19-depleted stem cell transplant. The clonotype originates from a boy under three years old who had a stem cell transplant for SCID, so the T cells may come from the graft donor. The CDR3 reads CASSYREGNTEAFF. In DNA, the CDR3 is TGTGCCAGCAGTTACAGGGAGGGGAACACTGAAGCTTTCTTT.